The clone carrying this TCR beta chain was seen many times. What it binds is unknown. TCRdb re-called the reads with MiXCR, one entry per CDR3 protein. Counted here are about 920,000 distinct CDR3 sequences, 31% occurring once; the ten biggest clones make up about 14%. The V end was cut by 2 bases, the J end by 3 bases, with 8 bases between. Per the germline V gene, CDR1 is SGHVS and CDR2 is FQNEAQ. The CDR3 length is 14 residues. This entry comes from a study of T cell repertoires in cytomegalovirus infection. Overall study: Recently identified HLA-C-restricted CMV epitopes and well-studied HLA-B-restricted CMV epitopes were used by the study. Public TCR beta signatures marked donors with CMV infection and the matching HLA.

Whole-study findings and limits: The ex vivo response showed dominance by HLA-C-restricted CMV-specific TCR beta clonotypes. CMV carriers having the relevant HLA were flagged by cumulative public TCR beta family frequency.

The receptor comes from a human donor in good health (CMV status not recorded). Some clones in this sample may be carry-over from other donors' samples. The genes are TRBV7-8 and TRBJ1-5; D possibly corresponds to TRBD1 (5 bases). The material was cultured CD8+ T cells from PBMCs, obtained from culture after CMV antigen stimulation. CDR3 region: CASSLRQYNQPQHF. The CDR3 DNA follows: TGTGCCAGCAGCTTAAGACAGTACAATCAGCCCCAGCATTTT.